This T cell receptor (beta chain) was captured by sequencing in a study of read filtering for tumor transcriptome and immune sequencing. About the research overall: Among patients, under 20 were male and more than 12 female, aged about 40 to 90 (mean approximately 71). After DNase treatment, RNA was made into whole-transcriptome libraries. Per sample, TCR-region reads ranged about 4 to 11 million by IR-seq, roughly 75 to 1,400 by RNA-seq. Study-level findings and limits: Roughly 82% of IR-seq clonotypes had a single read, yet these held about 3.5% of reads.

In its sample, this clonotype was seen many times. Its antigen is undetermined. Per the germline V gene, CDR1 is LGHNA and CDR2 is YNFKEQ. The CDR3 contains 16 residues. V trimming: 0 bases; J trimming: 1 base; junction bases outside the gene matches: 4. The library was built from about 0.4 ug RNA with molecular barcoded adaptors for alpha/delta and beta/gamma chains. MiXCR was run by TCRdb on the reads, yielding one entry per CDR3 protein. This sample has over 50,000 distinct CDR3 sequences; around 21% occur once, and the top ten carry around 15%. The clonotype was recovered from a donor aged 40 or older with multiple myeloma. The specimen was a population of CD138-negative cells sorted from bone marrow. The rearrangement uses TRBV4-2 and TRBJ1-1, with TRBD1 identical over 8 bases. The CDR3 sequence: CASSQEGGTGNTEAFF. In nucleotides, the CDR3 is TGTGCCAGCAGCCAAGAAGGGGGGACAGGGAACACTGAAGCTTTCTTT.